Below, one TCR beta chain is given with its context. What antigen it recognizes has not been identified. No base quality values were provided; no much bigger clone lies one nucleotide off. Sample treatment or condition, as interpreted from the label and publication: roughly nine-day PBMC culture with coronavirus spike peptide pools or control peptides (ViraFEST assay). The ViraFEST assay, used in the study, expanded antigen-specific T cells with peptide pools and then identified the expanded clonotypes through TCR sequencing. Healthy vaccine recipients had no prior SARS-CoV-2 infection, confirmed by negative nucleocapsid antibody tests before and after vaccination. PBMCs were cultured at around 2.2 million per well in IMDM supplemented with roughly 5% human AB serum and 10 IU/ml IL-2, with around 10 ug/ml peptide pools added. On days 3 and 7, half of the culture medium was replaced with fresh IL-2-containing medium. After roughly 9 days of culture, CD4+ T cells were isolated by negative selection with the EasySep CD4+ T cell isolation kit. PBMCs were separated from whole blood using Ficoll-Paque Plus gradient centrifugation and then either used fresh or cryopreserved at -140C. Triplicate wells were generally used for each culture condition.

The source of the sample is a study of vaccination and CD4 T cells after COVID-19 (dated by TCRdb to about 2022). Regarding the complete study: The convalescent cohort included six males and four females, with two Hispanic individuals, seven Caucasians, two Asians and one multiracial person. For stimulating the cultures, overlapping spike peptide pools were used, derived from SARS-CoV-2 as well as from the common cold coronaviruses HCoV-NL63, HCoV-OC43 and HCoV-229E. In around nine COVID-19 convalescent patients and a handful of infection-naive healthy vaccine recipients, the spike-specific CD4+ TCR repertoire before mRNA vaccination was compared with the repertoire after mRNA vaccination. Participants received two doses of either the Pfizer-BioNTech BNT162b2 vaccine (n=8) or the Moderna mRNA-1273 vaccine (n=2). Control cultures received a CEFX viral epitope pool as the positive control, an HIV-1 Nef peptide pool as the negative control, or no peptide. Post-vaccine blood samples were collected a median of approximately 68 days after the second vaccine dose, ranging from about 12 to 241 days. Post-COVID blood samples from convalescent patients were collected a median of around 100 days after diagnosis, with a range of 35 to 161 days. General study outcomes and caveats: The study included relatively few convalescent patients and did not analyze early timepoints after natural infection. Although the median number of SARS-CoV-2-reactive clonotypes went up from more than 20 after infection to approximately 40 after vaccination, the increase was not significant. Of the vaccine-specific clones in convalescent patients, 304 of 307, or nearly all, reacted only to SARS-CoV-2 spike and did not cross-react with common cold coronaviruses. Among convalescent patients, a median about 90% of the SARS-CoV-2-reactive clones seen after vaccination appeared only after vaccination, which suggests priming specific to the vaccine.

The library was produced with PCR. TCR sequencing of DNA from cultured CD4+ T cells used the Oncomine TCR Beta short-read assay at the Johns Hopkins FTIC core. The QIAamp micro DNA kit was used to extract genomic DNA from the cultured CD4+ T cells. Oncomine TCR Beta libraries from cultured CD4+ T cells were pooled with unique dual indexes and sequenced on an Illumina iSeq 100. Turning to the authors' computational methods: Non-productive sequences were filtered out, and CDR3s that did not start with C, did not end with F or W, or were shorter than 7 amino acids were discarded. Antigen-specific clonotypes were identified using the MANAFEST web application through comparison of peptide-stimulated wells with reference and other culture wells. Positive clones required FDR below 0.05, an odds ratio above 5, and productive frequency above 0.1% in at least two of three replicate wells. A clonotype counted as cross-reactive if it showed significant expansion both in the SARS-CoV-2 spike wells and in at least one common cold coronavirus spike condition. Similarity between CDR3 sequences was evaluated in R version 3.6.1 using Levenshtein distances (stringdist) and unrooted phylogenetic trees (ape). TCRdb reran the public reads through fastp at Q25 and MiXCR, keeping productive beta chains. CDR3 protein duplicates are merged, each entry listing the most common genes and DNA. The V and J calls here are based on TCRdb, not the publication. The sample table records about 15,000 distinct CDR3 sequences; roughly 74% of these occur just once. The top ten constitute 8% to 10% of the sample.

V loses 3 bases, J loses 7 bases, and the germline ends lie 10 bases apart. The CDR3, from cysteine to phenylalanine, totals 13 residues. Solely the CDR3 DNA is kept, with 39 bases framed from the first base. CDR1 and CDR2 were assigned from the germline V gene (reference sequence) as DFQATT and SNEGSKA. The rearranged chain carries TRBV20-1 and TRBJ1-6, and TRBD1 may be the D gene, going by 5 matching bases. The TCR was taken from a human donor who received a COVID-19 vaccine. The sample in question was CD4+ T cells from blood, cultured in vitro, obtained after SARS-CoV-2 vaccination. Here is the DNA: TGCAGTGCTAGCCAGGGTATGAATTCACCCCTCCACTTT. Its product reads: CSASQGMNSPLHF.